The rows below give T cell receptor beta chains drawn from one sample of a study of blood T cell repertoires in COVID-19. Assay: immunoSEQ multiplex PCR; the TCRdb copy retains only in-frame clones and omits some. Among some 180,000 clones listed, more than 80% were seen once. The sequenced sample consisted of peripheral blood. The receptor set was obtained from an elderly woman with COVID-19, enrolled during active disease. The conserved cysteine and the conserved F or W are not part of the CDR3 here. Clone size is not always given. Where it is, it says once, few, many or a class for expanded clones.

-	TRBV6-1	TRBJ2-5	ASSEARTSGRWETQY
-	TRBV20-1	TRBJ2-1	SASLRAGYNEQF
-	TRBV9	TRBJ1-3	ASSPQPQGASGNTIY
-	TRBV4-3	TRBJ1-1	ASRSLKGQPNTEAF
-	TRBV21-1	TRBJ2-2	ASSTIPGYGELF
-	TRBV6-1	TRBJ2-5	ASSAGLAGGHQETQY
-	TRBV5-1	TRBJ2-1	ASSLESAYNEQF
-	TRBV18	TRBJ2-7	ASSPSKGRGPYEQY
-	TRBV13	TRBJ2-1	ASQPLGLAGNNEQF
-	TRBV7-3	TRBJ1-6	ASSLIPGAGSPLH
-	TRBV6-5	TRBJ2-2	ASSWTQGTGELF
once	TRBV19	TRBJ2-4	ASSYSGTGGEDIQY
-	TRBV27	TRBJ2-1	ASSFTSGGSPRFSYNEQF
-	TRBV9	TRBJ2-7	ASSAGPGQGSYEQY
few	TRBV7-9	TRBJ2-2	ASSLYGTGELF